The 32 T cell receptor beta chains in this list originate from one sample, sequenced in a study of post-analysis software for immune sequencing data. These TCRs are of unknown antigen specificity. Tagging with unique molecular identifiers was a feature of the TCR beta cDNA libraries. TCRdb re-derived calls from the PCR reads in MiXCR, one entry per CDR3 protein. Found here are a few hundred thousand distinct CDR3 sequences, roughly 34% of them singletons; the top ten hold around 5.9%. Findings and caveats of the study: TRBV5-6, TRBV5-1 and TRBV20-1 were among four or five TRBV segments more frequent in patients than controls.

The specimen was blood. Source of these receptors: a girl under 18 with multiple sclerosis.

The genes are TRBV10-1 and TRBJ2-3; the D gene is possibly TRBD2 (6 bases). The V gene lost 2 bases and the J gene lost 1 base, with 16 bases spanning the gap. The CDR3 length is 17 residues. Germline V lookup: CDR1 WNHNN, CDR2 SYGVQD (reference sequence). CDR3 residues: CASSERAGGVGTDTQYF. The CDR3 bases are TGCGCCAGCAGTGAGCGGGCAGGAGGGGTAGGCACAGATACGCAGTATTTT.

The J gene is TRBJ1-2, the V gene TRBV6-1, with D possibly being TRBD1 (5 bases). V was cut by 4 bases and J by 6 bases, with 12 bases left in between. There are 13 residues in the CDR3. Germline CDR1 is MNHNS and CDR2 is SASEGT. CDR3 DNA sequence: TGTGCCAGCAGTGGACCCAGGGCTGATGGCTACACCTTC. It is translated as CASSGPRADGYTF.

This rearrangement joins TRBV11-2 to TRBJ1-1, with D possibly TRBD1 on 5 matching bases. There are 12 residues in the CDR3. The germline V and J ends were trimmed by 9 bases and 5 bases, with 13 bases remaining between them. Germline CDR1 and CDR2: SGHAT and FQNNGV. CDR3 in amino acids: CARGWGRTEAFF. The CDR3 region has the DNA TGTGCCAGGGGGTGGGGGAGGACTGAAGCTTTCTTT.

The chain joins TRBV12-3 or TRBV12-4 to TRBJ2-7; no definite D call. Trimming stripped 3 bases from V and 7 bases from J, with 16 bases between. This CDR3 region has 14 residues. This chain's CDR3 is CASSFGSLLKEQYF. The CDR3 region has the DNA TGTGCCAGCAGTTTTGGTAGTCTCCTGAAGGAGCAGTACTTC.

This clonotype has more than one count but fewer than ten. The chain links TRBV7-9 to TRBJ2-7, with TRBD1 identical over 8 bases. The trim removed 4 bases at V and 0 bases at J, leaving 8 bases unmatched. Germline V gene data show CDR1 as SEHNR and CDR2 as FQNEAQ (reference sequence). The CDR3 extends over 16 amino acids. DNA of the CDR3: TGTGCCAGCAGCTCTCCTGGGACAGGCCACTCCTACGAGCAGTACTTC. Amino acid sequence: CASSSPGTGHSYEQYF.

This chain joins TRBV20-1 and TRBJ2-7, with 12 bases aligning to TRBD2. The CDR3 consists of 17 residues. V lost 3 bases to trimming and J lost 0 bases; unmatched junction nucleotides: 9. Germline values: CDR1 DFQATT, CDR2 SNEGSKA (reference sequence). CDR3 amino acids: CSASPSGGAGSSYEQYF. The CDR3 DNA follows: TGCAGTGCTAGCCCTAGCGGGGGGGCCGGGAGCTCCTACGAGCAGTACTTC.

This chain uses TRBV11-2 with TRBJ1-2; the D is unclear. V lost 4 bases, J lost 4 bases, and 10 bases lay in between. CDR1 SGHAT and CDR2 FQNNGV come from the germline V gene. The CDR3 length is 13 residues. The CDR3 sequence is CASSYTASYGYTF. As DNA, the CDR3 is TGTGCCAGCAGCTATACAGCCAGCTATGGCTACACCTTC.

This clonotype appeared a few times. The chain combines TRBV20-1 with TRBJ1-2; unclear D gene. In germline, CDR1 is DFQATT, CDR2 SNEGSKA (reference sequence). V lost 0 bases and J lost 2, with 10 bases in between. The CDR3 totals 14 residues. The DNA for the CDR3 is TGCAGTGCTAGAGATCGATTCGGGAACTATGGCTACACCTTC. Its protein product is CSARDRFGNYGYTF.

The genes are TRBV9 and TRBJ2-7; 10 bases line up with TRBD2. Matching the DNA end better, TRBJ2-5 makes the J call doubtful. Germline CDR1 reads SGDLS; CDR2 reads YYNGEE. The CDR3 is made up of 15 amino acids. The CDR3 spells CASSFSGTSEETQYF. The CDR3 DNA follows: TGTGCCAGCAGCTTCTCCGGGACTAGCGAGGAGACCCAGTACTTC.

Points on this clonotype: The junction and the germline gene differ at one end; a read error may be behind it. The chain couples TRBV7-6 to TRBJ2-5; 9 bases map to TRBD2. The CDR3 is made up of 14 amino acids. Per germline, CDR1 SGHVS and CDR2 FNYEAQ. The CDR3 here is CASSLSGSQEPQYF. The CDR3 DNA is TGTGCCAGCAGCCTTAGCGGGAGCCAAGAGCCCCAGTACTTC.

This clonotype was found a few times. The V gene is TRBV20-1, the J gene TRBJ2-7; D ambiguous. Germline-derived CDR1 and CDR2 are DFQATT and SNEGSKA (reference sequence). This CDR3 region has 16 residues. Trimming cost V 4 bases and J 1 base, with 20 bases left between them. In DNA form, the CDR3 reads TGCAGTGCTATAGAGTTGGAGACACACTATTCCTACGAGCAGTACTTC. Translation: CSAIELETHYSYEQYF.

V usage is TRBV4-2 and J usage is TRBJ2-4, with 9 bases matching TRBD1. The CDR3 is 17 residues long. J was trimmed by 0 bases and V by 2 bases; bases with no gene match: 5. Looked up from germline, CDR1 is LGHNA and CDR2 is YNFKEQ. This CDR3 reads CASSQRRQGGAKNIQYF. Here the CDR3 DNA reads TGTGCCAGCAGCCAAAGGCGACAGGGGGGAGCCAAAAACATTCAGTACTTC.

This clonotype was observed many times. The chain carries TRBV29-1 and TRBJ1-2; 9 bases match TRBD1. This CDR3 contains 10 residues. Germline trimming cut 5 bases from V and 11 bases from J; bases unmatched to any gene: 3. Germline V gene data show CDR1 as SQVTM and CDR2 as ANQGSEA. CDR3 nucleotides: TGCAGCGTTCAAGGGACAGGGTACACCTTC. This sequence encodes CSVQGTGYTF.

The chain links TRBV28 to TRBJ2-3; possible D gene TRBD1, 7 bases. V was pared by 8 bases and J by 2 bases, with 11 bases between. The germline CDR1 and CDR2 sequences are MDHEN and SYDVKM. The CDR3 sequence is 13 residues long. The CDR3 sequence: CASARGATDTQYF. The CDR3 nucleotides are TGTGCCAGCGCCAGGGGGGCCACAGATACGCAGTATTTT.

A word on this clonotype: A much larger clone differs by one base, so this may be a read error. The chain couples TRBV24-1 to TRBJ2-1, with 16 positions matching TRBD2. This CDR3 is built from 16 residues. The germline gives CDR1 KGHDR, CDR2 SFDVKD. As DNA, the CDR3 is TGTGCCGCCAGTGATTTCGGGACTAGCGGGGGGGCTGAGCAGTTCTTC. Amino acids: CAASDFGTSGGAEQFF.

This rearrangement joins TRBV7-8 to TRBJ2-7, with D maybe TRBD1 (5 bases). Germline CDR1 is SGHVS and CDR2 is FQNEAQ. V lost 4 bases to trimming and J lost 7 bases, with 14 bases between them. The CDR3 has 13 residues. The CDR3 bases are TGTGCCAGCAGCTCAGAAAGGGGTCGGGAGCAGTACTTC. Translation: CASSSERGREQYF.

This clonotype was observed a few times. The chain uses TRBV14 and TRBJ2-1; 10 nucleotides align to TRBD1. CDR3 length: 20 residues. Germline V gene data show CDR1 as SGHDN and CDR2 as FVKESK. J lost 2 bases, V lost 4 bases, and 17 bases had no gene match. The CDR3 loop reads CASSPRWRQGARAAYNEQFF. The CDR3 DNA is TGTGCCAGCAGCCCTCGCTGGCGACAGGGGGCGCGAGCCGCCTACAATGAGCAGTTCTTC.

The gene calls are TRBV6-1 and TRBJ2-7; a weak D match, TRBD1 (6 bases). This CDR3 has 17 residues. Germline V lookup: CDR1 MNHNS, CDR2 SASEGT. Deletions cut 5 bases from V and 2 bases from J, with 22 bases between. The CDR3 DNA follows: TGTGCCAGCAGTCGCGCCTTAGGGACATGGAACACCTACGAGCAGTACTTC. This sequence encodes CASSRALGTWNTYEQYF.

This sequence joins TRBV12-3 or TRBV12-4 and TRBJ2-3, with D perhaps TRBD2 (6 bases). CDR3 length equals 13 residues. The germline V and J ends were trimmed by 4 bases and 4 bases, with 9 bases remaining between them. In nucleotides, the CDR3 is TGTGCCAGCAGTTACGGGGGACCAGATACGCAGTATTTT. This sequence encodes CASSYGGPDTQYF.

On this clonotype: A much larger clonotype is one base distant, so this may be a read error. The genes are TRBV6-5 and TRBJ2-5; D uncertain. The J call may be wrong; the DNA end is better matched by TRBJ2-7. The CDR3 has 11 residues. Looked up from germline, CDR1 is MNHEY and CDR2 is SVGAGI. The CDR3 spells CASSYSNEQYF. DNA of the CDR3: TGTGCCAGCAGTTACTCGAACGAGCAGTACTTC.

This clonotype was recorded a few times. CDR3 amino acids: CASSGTGGAYEQYF. For the CDR3, the DNA is TGCGCCAGCAGCGGGACAGGGGGCGCGTACGAGCAGTACTTC. The chain uses TRBV5-1 and TRBJ2-7; TRBD1 aligns across 12 bases. CDR3 length: 14 residues. Germline CDR1 SGHRS, CDR2 YFSETQ. V shed 4 bases and J 4 bases; nucleotides not matched to a gene: 3.

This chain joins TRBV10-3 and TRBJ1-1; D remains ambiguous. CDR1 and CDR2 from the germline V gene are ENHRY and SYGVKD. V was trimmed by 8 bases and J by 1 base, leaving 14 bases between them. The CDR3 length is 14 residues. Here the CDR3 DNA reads TGTGCCATCCGGCCGGAGGGAGCGAACACTGAAGCTTTCTTT. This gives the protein CAIRPEGANTEAFF.

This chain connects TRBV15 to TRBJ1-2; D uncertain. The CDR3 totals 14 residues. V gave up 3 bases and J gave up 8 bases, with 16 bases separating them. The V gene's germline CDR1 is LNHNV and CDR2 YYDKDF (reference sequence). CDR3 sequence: CATSSFELRMGYTF. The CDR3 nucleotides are TGTGCCACCAGCAGCTTTGAACTAAGGATGGGCTACACCTTC.

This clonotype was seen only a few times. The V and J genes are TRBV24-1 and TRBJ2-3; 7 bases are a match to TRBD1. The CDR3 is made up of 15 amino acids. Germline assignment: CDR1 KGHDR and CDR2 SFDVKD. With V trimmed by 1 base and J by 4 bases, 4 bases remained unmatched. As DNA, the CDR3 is TGTGCCACCAGTGATTTTAAAGACAGGGCAGATACGCAGTATTTT. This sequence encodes CATSDFKDRADTQYF.

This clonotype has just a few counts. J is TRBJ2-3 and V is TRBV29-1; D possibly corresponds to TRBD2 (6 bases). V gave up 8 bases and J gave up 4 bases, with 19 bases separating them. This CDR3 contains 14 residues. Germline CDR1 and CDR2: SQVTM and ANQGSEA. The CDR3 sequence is CSFWTIRRADTQYF. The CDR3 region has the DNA TGCAGCTTTTGGACTATCCGACGGGCAGATACGCAGTATTTT.

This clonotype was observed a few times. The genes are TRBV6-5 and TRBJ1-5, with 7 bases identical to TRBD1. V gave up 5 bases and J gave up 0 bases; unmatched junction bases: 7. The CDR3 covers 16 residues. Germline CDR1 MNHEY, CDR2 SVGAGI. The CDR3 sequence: CASSRTRQGSNQPQHF. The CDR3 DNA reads TGTGCCAGCAGTCGTACTCGACAGGGTAGCAATCAGCCCCAGCATTTT.

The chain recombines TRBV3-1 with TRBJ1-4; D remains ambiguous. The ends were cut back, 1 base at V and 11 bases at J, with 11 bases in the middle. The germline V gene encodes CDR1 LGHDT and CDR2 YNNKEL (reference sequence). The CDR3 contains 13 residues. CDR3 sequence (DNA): TGTGCCAGCAGCCAAGTCCACGGTATTAAACTGTTTTTT. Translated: CASSQVHGIKLFF.

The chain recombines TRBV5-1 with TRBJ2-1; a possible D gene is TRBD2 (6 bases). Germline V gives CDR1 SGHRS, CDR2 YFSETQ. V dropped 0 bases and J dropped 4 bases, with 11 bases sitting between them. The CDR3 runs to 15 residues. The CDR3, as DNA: TGCGCCAGCAGCTTGGAATCTAGCGAATACAATGAGCAGTTCTTC. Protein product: CASSLESSEYNEQFF.

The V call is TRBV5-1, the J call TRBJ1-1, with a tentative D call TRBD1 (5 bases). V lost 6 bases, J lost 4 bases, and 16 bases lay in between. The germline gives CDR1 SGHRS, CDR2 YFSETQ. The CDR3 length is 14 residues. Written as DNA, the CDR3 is TGCGCCAGCACCCGTGGGGGTAGGGGCACTGAAGCTTTCTTT. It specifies CASTRGGRGTEAFF.

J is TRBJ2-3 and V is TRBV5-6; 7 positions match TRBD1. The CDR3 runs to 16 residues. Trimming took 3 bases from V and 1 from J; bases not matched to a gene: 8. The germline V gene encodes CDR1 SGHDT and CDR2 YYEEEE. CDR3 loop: CASSYDSGTGTDTQYF. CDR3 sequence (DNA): TGTGCCAGCAGCTATGATTCCGGGACAGGCACAGATACGCAGTATTTT.

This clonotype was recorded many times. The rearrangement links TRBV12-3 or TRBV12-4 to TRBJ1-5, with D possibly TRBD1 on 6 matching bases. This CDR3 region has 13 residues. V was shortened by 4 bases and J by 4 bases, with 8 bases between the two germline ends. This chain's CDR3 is CASSSQGNQPQHF. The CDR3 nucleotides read TGTGCCAGCAGTTCCCAGGGGAATCAGCCCCAGCATTTT.

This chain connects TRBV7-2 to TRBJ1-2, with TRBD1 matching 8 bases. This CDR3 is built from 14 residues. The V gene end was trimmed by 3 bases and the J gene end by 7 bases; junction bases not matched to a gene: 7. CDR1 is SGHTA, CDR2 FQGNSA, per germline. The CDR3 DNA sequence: TGTGCCAGCAGCTTTACAGGACAGGGCGGTGGCTACACCTTC. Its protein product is CASSFTGQGGGYTF.